The clone carrying this T cell receptor (beta chain) has a handful of counts. The source of the sample is a study of blood T cell repertoires in COVID-19. Germline CDR1 is DFQATT and CDR2 is SNEGSKA (reference sequence). The CDR3 length is 11 residues. The V and J ends lost 4 bases and 14 bases respectively, with 15 bases between them. In the authors' workflow: The authors estimated nucleated cell counts from reference gene primer amplification. Repertoires were generated with immunoSEQ multiplex PCR, while TCRdb's copy carries only in-frame clones and drops some. That table is the source of V, J and clone size, and D and trimming were worked out from the DNA. The profile shows about 310,000 clones, about 90% of them singletons.

The gene calls are TRBV20-1 and TRBJ2-1; weak D call: TRBD1 (6 bases). Input material: peripheral blood. The sequence was collected from a man between 18 and 35 years old with active or convalescent COVID-19. The CDR3 reads CSATLDQGKFF. The CDR3 DNA is TGCAGTGCTACCTTAGATCAGGGGAAGTTCTTC.